These T cell receptor beta chains were read from a single sample in a study of T cell responses to AZD1222 COVID-19 vaccine. The protocol was immunoSEQ multiplex PCR, while the TCRdb copy is restricted to in-frame clones and leaves out a portion. The repertoire holds roughly 100,000 clones, with more than 75% as singletons. Sample: peripheral blood, taken on day 0 of AZD1222 vaccination. These receptors all stem from an adult in good health. The CDR3 runs from the conserved cysteine through the conserved F or W. Fields, in order: D gene, V gene, J gene, clone size, CDR3 DNA, CDR3 protein. A D gene is named only where the DNA matches it firmly. Clone size is shown for a subset of rows, as once, few, many or a class of expanded clone.

>NA|TRBV28|TRBJ1-5|NA
TGTGCCAGCGGCACCGAGGTTTTGTATCAGCCCCAGCATTTT
CASGTEVLYQPQHF
>NA|TRBV18|TRBJ1-2|NA
TGTGCCAGCTCATCTAGGGAATACTATGGCTACACCTTC
CASSSREYYGYTF
>TRBD1|TRBV2|TRBJ2-7|NA
TGTGCCAGCAGCCCGCCAGACAGGGCGCCTCTTGGGGAGCAGTACTTC
CASSPPDRAPLGEQYF
>NA|TRBV28|TRBJ2-6|NA
TGTGCCAGCGTCTCTGGGGCCAACGTCCTGACTTTC
CASVSGANVLTF
>TRBD1|TRBV28|TRBJ1-2|NA
TGTGCCAGCAGGGGAGGACAGGGTGATGGCTACACCTTC
CASRGGQGDGYTF
>NA|TRBV3-1/TRBV3-2|TRBJ1-5|once
TGTGCCAGCAGCCAAGAAGGGGTAGGGGGATTTAATCAGCCCCAGCATTTT
CASSQEGVGGFNQPQHF
>NA|TRBV7-2|TRBJ2-5|NA
TGTGCCAGCAGCTTCCAGGGTAAAGAGACCCAGTACTTC
CASSFQGKETQYF
>NA|TRBV2|TRBJ1-2|NA
TGTGCCAGCAGTGACGGTAGAAGCTATGGCTACACCTTC
CASSDGRSYGYTF
>NA|TRBV6-5|TRBJ1-3|NA
TGTGCCAGCTTCTCGTCTGGAAACACCATATATTTT
CASFSSGNTIYF
>NA|TRBV5-4|TRBJ1-3|few
TGTGCCAGCAGCCGCCCCGGACGGGGAAACACCATATATTTT
CASSRPGRGNTIYF
>NA|TRBV3-1/TRBV3-2|TRBJ1-4|NA
TGTGCCAGCAGCCAAGGAGGCTTCGAAAAACTGTTTTTT
CASSQGGFEKLFF
>NA|TRBV19|TRBJ1-2|once
TGTGCCAGTACACCAGCTAACTATGGCTACACCTTC
CASTPANYGYTF
>TRBD2|TRBV27|TRBJ2-1|NA
TGTGCCAGCACCTCAAGGCCACTAGCGGGAGATGAGCAGTTCTTC
CASTSRPLAGDEQFF
>NA|TRBV24-1|TRBJ2-7|NA
TGTGCCACCAGTGACGCAGGGACTGGCTACGAGCAGTACTTC
CATSDAGTGYEQYF
>NA|TRBV6-2/TRBV6-3|TRBJ2-7|NA
TGTGCCAGCAGTTACTCAGGGGCTCTACCCTACGAGCAGTACTTC
CASSYSGALPYEQYF
>NA|TRBV5-1|TRBJ2-3|NA
TGCGCCAGCAGCTTGGCGCTACTTAGCACAGATACGCAGTATTTT
CASSLALLSTDTQYF
>TRBD1|TRBV9|TRBJ1-4|NA
TGTGCCAGCAGCCCAGGAGGGGGCAGGAGTAATGAAAAACTGTTTTTT
CASSPGGGRSNEKLFF
>TRBD1|TRBV5-1|TRBJ2-7|NA
TGCGCCAGCAGCTTGGGGGGACAGGGGACAGGGTACGAGCAGTACTTC
CASSLGGQGTGYEQYF
>NA|TRBV30|TRBJ1-2|NA
TGTGCCTGGAGGGGGACCCAGGGCGGCTATGGCTACACCTTC
CAWRGTQGGYGYTF
>NA|TRBV6-4|TRBJ2-1|NA
TGTGCCAGCCGACCCTATAGCGGAAGCTCCTACAATGAGCAGTTCTTC
CASRPYSGSSYNEQFF
>TRBD1|TRBV5-1|TRBJ2-1|once
TGCGCCAGCAGCTACTCCGGGACAGCGAATGAGCAGTTCTTC
CASSYSGTANEQFF
>NA|TRBV7-9|TRBJ1-3|NA
TGTGCCAGCAGCTTAGGGTCAGGGGTTTCAAACACCATATATTTT
CASSLGSGVSNTIYF
>NA|TRBV7-3|TRBJ2-1|NA
TGTGCCAGCAGCGATTCGGGGGTTCCGGTGATCAATGAGCAGTTCTTC
CASSDSGVPVINEQFF
>TRBD1|TRBV3-1/TRBV3-2|TRBJ2-7|NA
TGTGCCAGCAGCCCTACAGGGGCCACCTACGAGCAGTACTTC
CASSPTGATYEQYF
>NA|TRBV6-5|TRBJ1-5|NA
TGTGCCAGCAGGAACCTAGGTCAGCCCCAGCATTTT
CASRNLGQPQHF
>NA|TRBV7-2|TRBJ1-5|NA
TGTGCCAGCAGCTGGGGGTCTAATCAGCCCCAGCATTTT
CASSWGSNQPQHF
>NA|TRBV7-8|TRBJ1-2|NA
TGTGCCAGCAGCTCCGGGACTCATCAATCTTATGGCTACACCTTC
CASSSGTHQSYGYTF
>NA|TRBV7-9|TRBJ2-1|once
TGTGCCAGCAGCTCCCATAGGCGGGACACCAACTCCTACAATGAGCAGTTCTTC
CASSSHRRDTNSYNEQFF
>NA|TRBV18|TRBJ1-5|NA
TGTGCCAGCTCACGAGGGCAGGCCCTCAATCAGCCCCAGCATTTT
CASSRGQALNQPQHF
>TRBD2|TRBV6-2/TRBV6-3|TRBJ2-2|NA
TGTGCCAGCAGTTCCCCAACATCGGGACTAACGGGCTCCGGGGAGCTGTTTTTT
CASSSPTSGLTGSGELFF
>TRBD2|TRBV7-8|TRBJ2-7|NA
TGTGCCAGCAGCTCCAGGACTAGCGGGCGCCCCCCCCACTACGAGCAGTACTTC
CASSSRTSGRPPHYEQYF
>NA|TRBV3-1/TRBV3-2|TRBJ2-1|NA
TGTGCCAGCAGCCAAGCGGGACGCTCCTACAATGAGCAGTTCTTC
CASSQAGRSYNEQFF
>TRBD1|TRBV6-2/TRBV6-3|TRBJ1-1|NA
TGTGCCAGCAGTATGCCGGGACAGGGGGCGGCTGAAGCTTTCTTT
CASSMPGQGAAEAFF
>NA|TRBV19|TRBJ1-2|NA
TGTGCCAGTAGTACCCTCGGGGGCCCCAAGACAGAGGGCTACACCTTC
CASSTLGGPKTEGYTF
>TRBD1|TRBV6-6|TRBJ1-2|once
TGTGCCGGAAAGATGGGACAGGGCGTGCAAGGCTACACCTTC
CAGKMGQGVQGYTF
>NA|TRBV20-1|TRBJ1-4|NA
TGCAGTGCCACAACTAATGAAAAACTGTTTTTT
CSATTNEKLFF
>TRBD2|TRBV5-1|TRBJ2-3|NA
TGCGCCAGCAGCTTTAGCGGGACGGAAGGAGATACGCAGTATTTT
CASSFSGTEGDTQYF
>TRBD2|TRBV3-1/TRBV3-2|TRBJ2-1|once
TGTGCCAGCAGAACTAGCGGGCGAGACTACAATGAGCAGTTCTTC
CASRTSGRDYNEQFF
>NA|TRBV28|TRBJ1-2|NA
TGTGCCAGCAGTTTATTCACCGGGACGGGCCCTACCTTC
CASSLFTGTGPTF
>TRBD1|TRBV12-3/TRBV12-4|TRBJ1-4|NA
TGTGCCAGCACTCAACAGGGGCCCGAAAAACTGTTTTTT
CASTQQGPEKLFF
>NA|TRBV9|TRBJ2-1|NA
TGTGCCAGCAGCGACCGGGACTCCGCTTACAATGAGCAGTTCTTC
CASSDRDSAYNEQFF
>NA|TRBV5-6|TRBJ1-4|NA
TGTGCCAGCAGCTTGGTGCGGGTAAGACCTGAAAAACTGTTTTTT
CASSLVRVRPEKLFF
>NA|TRBV2|TRBJ2-1|NA
TGTGCCAGCCTCAACTCTCCGAGCTCCTACAATGAGCAGTTCTTC
CASLNSPSSYNEQFF
>TRBD2|TRBV5-1|TRBJ2-1|NA
TGCGCCAGCAGCGATTTCTCGGGGACTAGCGGGATTAGGGAGCAGTTCTTC
CASSDFSGTSGIREQFF
>NA|TRBV7-8|TRBJ1-5|NA
TGTGCCAGCAGCATTAGAGCCCCCCGGGAAAGCAATCAGCCCCAGCATTTT
CASSIRAPRESNQPQHF
>NA|TRBV25-1|TRBJ1-2|NA
TGTGCCAGCAGTGACAGGGAGGGAGGCTACACCTTC
CASSDREGGYTF
>NA|TRBV7-6|TRBJ2-3|once
TGTGCCAGCAGCTTAGAGTCTTGGGGTGCTGAGGGCACAGATACGCAGTATTTT
CASSLESWGAEGTDTQYF
>TRBD2|TRBV9|TRBJ2-1|NA
TGTGCCAGCAGCGCTGGACTAGCGGCGGCCAATGAGCAGTTCTTC
CASSAGLAAANEQFF
>TRBD1|TRBV6-5|TRBJ1-1|few
TGTGCCAGCAACGCAAGGGGGCATAACACTGAAGCTTTCTTT
CASNARGHNTEAFF
>NA|TRBV6-2/TRBV6-3|TRBJ2-3|NA
TGTGCCAGCAGTTACTCCGGGATTGGGGATACGCAGTATTTT
CASSYSGIGDTQYF
>NA|TRBV11-2|TRBJ2-6|once
TGTGCCAGCAAGTTTGGTGGGGCCAACGTCCTGACTTTC
CASKFGGANVLTF
>NA|TRBV5-4|TRBJ2-2|once
TGTGCCAGCAGCGCCGCGTACACCGGGGAGCTGTTTTTT
CASSAAYTGELFF
>NA|TRBV28|TRBJ1-4|few
TGTGCCGTAGAGCGACAAGGGAGCGAAAAACTGTTTTTT
CAVERQGSEKLFF
>NA|TRBV6-5|TRBJ1-1|NA
TGTGCCAGCAGGGGGGACACAAAAACTGAAGCTTTCTTT
CASRGDTKTEAFF